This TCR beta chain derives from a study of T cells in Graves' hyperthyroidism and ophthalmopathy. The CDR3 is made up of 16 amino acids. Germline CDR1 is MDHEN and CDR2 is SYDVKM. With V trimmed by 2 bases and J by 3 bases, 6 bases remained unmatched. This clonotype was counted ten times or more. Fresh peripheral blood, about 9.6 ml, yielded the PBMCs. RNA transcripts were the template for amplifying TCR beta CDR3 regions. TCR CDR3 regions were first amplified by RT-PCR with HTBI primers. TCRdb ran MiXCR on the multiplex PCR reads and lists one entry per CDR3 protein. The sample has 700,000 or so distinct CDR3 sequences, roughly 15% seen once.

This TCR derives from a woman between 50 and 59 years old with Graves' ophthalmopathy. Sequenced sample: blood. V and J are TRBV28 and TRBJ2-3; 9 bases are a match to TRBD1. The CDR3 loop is CASSLLTGGRTDTQYF. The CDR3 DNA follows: TGTGCCAGCAGTTTACTGACAGGGGGGAGGACAGATACGCAGTATTTT. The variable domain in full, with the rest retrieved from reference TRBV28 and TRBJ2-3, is DVKVTQSSRYLVKRTGEKVFLECVQDMDHENMFWYRQDPGLGLRLIYFSYDVKMKEKGDIPEGYSVSREKKERFSLILESASTNQTSMYLCASSLLTGGRTDTQYFGPGTRLTVL.